This TCR beta chain was identified during a study of T cell responses to AZD1222 COVID-19 vaccine. General observations from the study: Baseline testing showed seropositivity in only 5 or 6 AZD1222 recipients.

This clone appeared a few times. Its target is unknown. One end of the junction is discordant with germline, which a read error may explain. TCRdb's table, derived via immunoSEQ multiplex PCR, lists solely in-frame clones and lacks some. Of more than 15,000 clones detected, about nine tenths appear once; the ten largest clones hold about 9.5%. This CDR3 has 15 amino acids. Germline lookup yields CDR1 DFQATT and CDR2 SNEGSKA (reference sequence). The V gene is TRBV20-1, the J gene TRBJ2-1, with TRBD2 identical over 8 bases. The source was peripheral blood, collected 28 days after the second AZD1222 dose. This receptor was taken from an adult who received the AZD1222 COVID-19 vaccine. CDR3 in DNA: TGCAGTGCTAGTGGCCCGGGACTAGACTACAGTGAGCAGTTCTTC. Amino acid sequence: CSASGPGLDYSEQFF.